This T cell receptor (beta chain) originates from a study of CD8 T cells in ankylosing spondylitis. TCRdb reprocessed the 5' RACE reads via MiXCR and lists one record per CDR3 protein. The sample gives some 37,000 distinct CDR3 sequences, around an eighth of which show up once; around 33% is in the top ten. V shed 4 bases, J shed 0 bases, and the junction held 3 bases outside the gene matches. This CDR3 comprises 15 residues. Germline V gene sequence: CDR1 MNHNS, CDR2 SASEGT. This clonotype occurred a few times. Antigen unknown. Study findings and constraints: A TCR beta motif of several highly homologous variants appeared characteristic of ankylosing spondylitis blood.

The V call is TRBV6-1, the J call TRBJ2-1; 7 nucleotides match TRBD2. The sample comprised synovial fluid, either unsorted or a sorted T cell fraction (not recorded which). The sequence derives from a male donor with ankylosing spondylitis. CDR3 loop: CASSAGLPSYNEQFF. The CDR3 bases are TGTGCCAGCAGTGCGGGACTACCCTCCTACAATGAGCAGTTCTTC.